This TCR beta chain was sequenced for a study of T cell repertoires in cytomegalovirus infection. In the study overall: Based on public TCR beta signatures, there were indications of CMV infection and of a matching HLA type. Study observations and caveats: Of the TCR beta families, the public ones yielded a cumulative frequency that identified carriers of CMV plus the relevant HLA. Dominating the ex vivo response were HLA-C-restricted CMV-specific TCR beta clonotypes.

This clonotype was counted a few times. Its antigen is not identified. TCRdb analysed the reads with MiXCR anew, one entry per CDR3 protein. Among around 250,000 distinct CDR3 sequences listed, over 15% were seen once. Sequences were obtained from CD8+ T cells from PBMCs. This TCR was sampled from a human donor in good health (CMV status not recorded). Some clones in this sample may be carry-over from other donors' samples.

The CDR3 sequence: CASNQGQSYTDTQYF. CDR3 sequence (DNA): TGTGCCAGCAACCAAGGGCAGTCCTACACAGATACGCAGTATTTT. The rearrangement uses TRBV5-6 and TRBJ2-3; D is unresolved. The V gene's germline CDR1 is SGHDT and CDR2 YYEEEE. The CDR3 is made up of 15 amino acids. The V gene lost 6 bases and the J gene lost 2 bases, with 16 bases spanning the gap.